This TCR beta chain was captured in a study of memory CD4+ T cells and cytomegalovirus serostatus. This clone was counted between two and nine times. The antigen remains unidentified. As handled by the study authors: After removing out-of-frame reads, 2 million to 2.5 million distinct TCRbeta sequences remained. Method: immunoSEQ multiplex PCR; TCRdb's copy keeps in-frame clones and lacks some. D and trimming come from the DNA, and the V and J calls and clone size come from that table. This sample has 45,000 to 60,000 clones, with 80% found just once. Single viable CD3+CD4+CD8-CD45RO+ cells were sorted as the memory CD4+ T cells. Total CD4+ T cells were enriched by CD4 positive selection. Study-wide results and caveats: Each of approximately 73 CMV-associated TCRbeta sequences occurred in one to five individuals. Repertoires predicted CMV serostatus with median bootstrapped AUC of approximately 0.94.

CDR3 length: 11 residues. Between the trimmed V and J ends, which lost 1 base and 6 bases, there was a span of 4 bases. Germline-derived CDR1 and CDR2 are LGHNT and FRNRAP. Sequenced: memory CD4+ T cells from blood. V is TRBV12-5 and J is TRBJ2-7; D is undetermined. The sequence derives from an adult in good health and CMV-seropositive. CDR3 region: CASGLEGEQYF. The CDR3 DNA is TGTGCTAGTGGTTTGGAGGGCGAGCAGTACTTC.